What follows describes a single T cell receptor (beta chain). Its target is unknown. The data derive from a study of cytotoxic CD8 clonotypes in ibrutinib-treated CLL. The CDR3 runs 14 residues. CDR1 is LGHNA and CDR2 is YNFKEQ in the germline V gene. The V gene lost 1 base and the J gene lost 8 bases, with 12 bases spanning the gap. Whole-study findings and limits: The study found baseline clonality above age-matched healthy donors, tracking circulating CD8+ T-cell counts.

Repertoires were generated with immunoSEQ multiplex PCR, while TCRdb's copy carries only in-frame clones and drops some. The top ten hold roughly 21% of the sample, which has about 45,000 clones, about 65% seen once. The chain recombines TRBV4-2 with TRBJ2-1; the D is unclear. The source material was PBMCs, sampled after 24 months of ibrutinib treatment. This sequence was found in a human donor with chronic lymphocytic leukemia. CDR3 sequence reads: CASSQVTTNHEQFF. The CDR3 coding sequence is TGTGCCAGCAGCCAAGTAACTACCAATCATGAGCAGTTCTTC.